This T cell receptor beta chain was identified during a study of low-dose radiotherapy and immunotherapy resistance in tumors. The overall study: Per fraction, Cohort 1 was given 0.5 Gy every 2 weeks, for a total of 6.5 Gy. It was 1 Gy per fraction every two weeks that Cohort 2 received, adding up to 13 Gy over 26 weeks.

Indicated time point: after trial treatment. Treatment reported: LDRT plus nivolumab, ipilimumab, low-dose cyclophosphamide and aspirin (RACIN trial). Donors were administered nivolumab, ipilimumab, aspirin and low-dose cyclophosphamide, together with low-dose radiotherapy. Advanced solid tumors lacking tumor-infiltrating lymphocytes characterized eligible patients. Germline CDR1 LGHDT, CDR2 YNNKEL (reference sequence). Trimming left V 5 bases short and J 0 bases short, with 11 bases between. This CDR3 is 15 amino acids long. TRAV- and TRBV-specific primers, spanning alpha and beta chains, primed first-strand cDNA. TCRs underwent 20 PCR cycles of amplification with a constant-region primer and V-primer adapter. MiXCR, run by TCRdb on the reads, gives a single entry per CDR3 protein. The data hold 95,000 to 100,000 distinct CDR3 sequences, with less than 25% observed a single time. This clonotype was seen many times.

Material: PBMCs, obtained after low-dose radiotherapy plus immunotherapy. This chain links TRBV3-1 with TRBJ1-3; D may be TRBD1 (6 bases). The clonotype comes from a male donor with prostate cancer. This CDR3 reads CASSSGTNSGNTIYF. In DNA, the CDR3 is TGTGCCAGCAGCTCCGGGACAAACTCTGGAAACACCATATATTTT. Based on the CDR3 plus reference TRBV3-1 and TRBJ1-3, the full variable domain is DTAVSQTPKYLVTQMGNDKSIKCEQNLGHDTMYWYKQDSKKFLKIMFSYNNKELIINETVPNRFSPKSPDKAHLNLHINSLELGDSAVYFCASSSGTNSGNTIYFGEGSWLTVV.